This T cell receptor beta chain was documented in a study of cytomegalovirus exposure and HLA in healthy donors. Vbeta (60) and Jbeta (13) primers were used in the PCR. Using immunoSEQ multiplex PCR, the repertoire was profiled, and TCRdb retains in-frame clones only, with some absent. Seen here are about 120,000 clones, about 75% observed once, and the top ten hold 30%. Germline assignment: CDR1 LNHDA and CDR2 SQIVND (reference sequence). Trimming pared 2 bases from V and 2 bases from J, leaving 16 bases between. The CDR3 sequence is 17 residues long. Points on this clone: The sample holds other DNA sequences that translate to the same CDR3.

The sample taken for sequencing was PBMCs. The clonotype was recovered from a man aged 60 to 69 in good health and CMV-seropositive. The V gene is TRBV19, the J gene TRBJ1-5, with D perhaps TRBD1 (6 bases). This CDR3 reads CASSITAARQGNQPQHF. For the CDR3, the DNA is TGTGCCAGTAGTATAACTGCGGCCCGACAGGGCAATCAGCCCCAGCATTTT.